The 10 T cell receptor beta chains listed next were all sequenced from one sample in a study of Ad26.COV2.S vaccination and SARS-CoV-2 variants. The protocol was immunoSEQ multiplex PCR, while the TCRdb copy is restricted to in-frame clones and leaves out a portion. Among about 440,000 clones, 90% were seen once, and the ten largest hold less than 4.5%. Treatment of the sample: roughly 19 received Ad26.COV2.S at low or high dose, single or two shots; roughly five received placebo; per-sample allocation not given. Sampling was done on day 63 after the first vaccine or placebo injection. Sequencing used peripheral blood, obtained in a trial of Ad26.COV2.S vaccine versus placebo. These TCRs come from a person between 18 and 65 years old who received the Ad26.COV2.S COVID-19 vaccine or a placebo.

Concerning this clone itself: Distinct nucleotide sequences in the sample also encode this CDR3. The rearrangement joins TRBV7-2 to TRBJ1-3; D remains ambiguous. The CDR3 covers 13 residues. The V end was cut by 4 bases, the J end by 3 bases, with 7 bases between. The V gene's germline CDR1 is SGHTA and CDR2 FQGNSA. CDR3 loop: CASSSQGGNTIYF. The CDR3 DNA reads as TGTGCCAGCAGCTCTCAAGGTGGAAACACCATATATTTT.

The gene calls are TRBV7-9 and TRBJ1-1; 7 bases match TRBD1. Germline loops: CDR1 SEHNR, CDR2 FQNEAQ (reference sequence). The J segment lost 3 bases and the V segment lost 4 bases, leaving 8 bases of the junction unmatched. The CDR3 runs 15 residues. The CDR3 nucleotides read TGTGCCAGCAGCTCTACAGGGGCGGGATACACTGAAGCTTTCTTT. Encoded protein: CASSSTGAGYTEAFF.

This chain joins TRBV5-4 and TRBJ2-1; maybe TRBD1 (6 bases). Germline CDR1 and CDR2: SGHNT and YYREEE (reference sequence). This CDR3 spans 13 amino acids. Between the trimmed V and J ends, which lost 2 bases and 5 bases, there was a span of 8 bases. The CDR3 sequence: CASSFGQNNEQFF. Written as DNA, the CDR3 is TGTGCCAGCAGCTTTGGACAGAACAATGAGCAGTTCTTC.

J is TRBJ1-4 and V is TRBV3-1 (or the pseudogene TRBV3-2), with a possible D match to TRBD1 (5 bases). This CDR3 region has 15 residues. Germline V CDR1 and CDR2: LGHDT, YNNKEL (reference sequence). Between the trimmed V and J ends, which lost 5 bases and 3 bases, there was a span of 13 bases. DNA for the CDR3: TGTGCCAGCAGCTCCTACGACAGTGCTAATGAAAAACTGTTTTTT. It specifies CASSSYDSANEKLFF.

This chain links TRBV1 with TRBJ2-7; TRBD2 reflects the table's D call only, with no check against the DNA. TRBV1 is deemed a pseudogene. The CDR3 covers 19 residues. The CDR3 region is CTSSPPQSGTSGRPFEQYF. Here the CDR3 DNA reads TGCACCAGCAGCCCCCCCCAATCCGGGACTAGCGGGAGACCGTTCGAGCAGTACTTC.

The chain uses TRBV15 and TRBJ1-5; possible D gene TRBD1, 5 bases. Germline V CDR1 and CDR2: LNHNV, YYDKDF (reference sequence). The V end lost 5 bases, the J end lost 4 bases, and 6 bases lay between the germline ends. CDR3 length: 12 amino acids. The CDR3 DNA follows: TGTGCCACCAGCGGGGGGAATCAGCCCCAGCATTTT. Translation: CATSGGNQPQHF.

This sequence joins TRBV5-1 and TRBJ2-1, with a tentative D call TRBD1 (5 bases). Trimming took off 0 bases at V and 3 bases at J, with 10 bases between the two ends. The CDR3 consists of 15 residues. Germline CDR1 is SGHRS and CDR2 is YFSETQ. The chain's CDR3 is CASSLGQGFYNEQFF. CDR3 DNA: TGCGCCAGCAGCTTGGGTCAGGGATTCTACAATGAGCAGTTCTTC.

The chain employs TRBV11-2 and TRBJ2-5; perhaps TRBD1 as D (5 bases). CDR3 length: 15 amino acids. Trimming removed 5 bases from V and 7 bases from J, with 20 bases in between. Germline lookup yields CDR1 SGHAT and CDR2 FQNNGV. The CDR3 here is CASSPLVTPQGTQYF. Here the CDR3 DNA reads TGTGCCAGCAGCCCCCTCGTGACCCCCCAGGGGACCCAGTACTTC.

The V and J genes are TRBV15 and TRBJ2-2; D is perhaps TRBD1 or TRBD2 (6 bases each). The CDR3 runs to 11 residues. V was trimmed by 8 bases and J by 6 bases, leaving 7 bases between them. Germline CDR1 and CDR2: LNHNV and YYDKDF (reference sequence). The DNA of the CDR3 is TGTGCCACCCGGGGGCCCGGGGAGCTGTTTTTT. Encoded protein: CATRGPGELFF. Supplemented by reference TRBV15 and TRBJ2-2, the full variable domain reads DAMVIQNPRYQVTQFGKPVTLSCSQTLNHNVMYWYQQKSSQAPKLLFHYYDKDFNNEADTPDNFQSRRPNTSFCFLDIRSPGLGDTAMYLCATRGPGELFFGEGSRLTVL.

The rearrangement joins TRBV27 to TRBJ2-1; no clear D. The V end lost 3 bases, the J end lost 0 bases, and 12 bases lay between the germline ends. The CDR3 has 16 amino acids. Looked up from germline, CDR1 is MNHEY and CDR2 is SMNVEV (reference sequence). The CDR3 spells CASSFRAVSSYNEQFF. CDR3 DNA: TGTGCCAGCAGTTTTAGAGCTGTGAGCTCCTACAATGAGCAGTTCTTC.